This T cell receptor (beta chain) comes out of a study of cytomegalovirus exposure and HLA in healthy donors. About the research overall: A previous analysis identified 117 million unique TCR beta sequences derived from around 180 million T cells. Study-level points and caveats: Information on immune exposure was restricted to one variable (CMV serostatus). TCR beta V- and J-gene trimming, according to a later analysis, was linked to a missense DCLRE1C variant.

V was clipped by 6 bases and J by 1 base, with 15 bases between them. Germline CDR1 LNHNV, CDR2 YYDKDF (reference sequence). The CDR3 is 15 residues long. To note about this clone: What it binds is unknown.

Primers for the PCR totalled 60 Vbeta and 13 Jbeta. Here immunoSEQ multiplex PCR was the method, and the copy in TCRdb shows in-frame clones only, minus some. The table shows around 200,000 clones, with around three quarters occurring only once. The source material was PBMCs. This chain uses TRBV15 with TRBJ1-1; D unresolved. The origin of this receptor is a man aged 25 to 45 in good health and CMV-seronegative. In DNA form, the CDR3 reads TGTGCCACCAGGATAGAGGTCGCATCGAACACTGAAGCTTTCTTT. Protein: CATRIEVASNTEAFF.